The sequence of this T cell receptor (beta chain) was determined in a study of T cell repertoires in cytomegalovirus infection. On the study more broadly: Selection of CMV epitopes for the study included recently identified HLA-C-restricted and well-studied HLA-B-restricted ones. Shared public TCR beta signatures pointed to both CMV infection and a matching HLA type.

This clonotype turned up a few times. Antigen specificity is unknown. TCRdb itself ran the reads through MiXCR, one entry per CDR3 protein. The repertoire holds around 300,000 distinct CDR3 sequences, with around a quarter as singletons. Study outcomes and limitations: Frequencies of public TCR beta families were cumulated, and this identified carriers of CMV plus the relevant HLA. The study found HLA-C-restricted CMV-specific TCR beta clonotypes dominating the ex vivo response.

Sequencing was performed on cultured PBMCs, taken from culture after CMV antigen stimulation. The sequence was collected from a human donor in good health (CMV status not recorded). Some clones in this sample may be carry-over from other donors' samples.

As DNA, the CDR3 is TGTGCCACCAGTGATTTTCGGGGCGGAACCTATAGCAATCAGCCCCAGCATTTT. Protein: CATSDFRGGTYSNQPQHF. V usage is TRBV24-1 and J usage is TRBJ1-5, with a tentative D call TRBD1 (5 bases). This CDR3 is built from 18 residues. The germline V gene has CDR1 KGHDR and CDR2 SFDVKD. The ends were cut back, 1 base at V and 0 bases at J, with 15 bases in the middle.